This T cell receptor (beta chain) was sequenced for a study of T cell responses to AZD1222 COVID-19 vaccine. Study background: The analysis combined second doses at about 4 or about 12 weeks.

CDR1 MGHDK and CDR2 SYGVNS come from the germline V gene. The trim removed 2 bases at V and 3 bases at J, leaving 1 base unmatched. The CDR3 contains 15 residues. As for this clone: Its antigen is undetermined.

Libraries were prepared by immunoSEQ multiplex PCR; TCRdb keeps only in-frame clonotypes and omits some of them. The top ten hold about 12% of the sample, which has over 95,000 clones, more than 80% seen once. General study points: White British donors predominated, females outnumbered males, and clonal diversity was possibly underestimated. An increase in Spike-specific TCR breadth and depth was observed after two AZD1222 doses. The study sampled repertoires only after the peak T cell response.

This chain connects TRBV25-1 to TRBJ2-7; 13 bases fit TRBD2. This TCR came from an adult in good health. Sample: peripheral blood, taken on day 0 of AZD1222 vaccination. In DNA form, the CDR3 reads TGTGCCAGCAGTGAAACTAGCGGGGGGGTCTACGAGCAGTACTTC. This gives the protein CASSETSGGVYEQYF.